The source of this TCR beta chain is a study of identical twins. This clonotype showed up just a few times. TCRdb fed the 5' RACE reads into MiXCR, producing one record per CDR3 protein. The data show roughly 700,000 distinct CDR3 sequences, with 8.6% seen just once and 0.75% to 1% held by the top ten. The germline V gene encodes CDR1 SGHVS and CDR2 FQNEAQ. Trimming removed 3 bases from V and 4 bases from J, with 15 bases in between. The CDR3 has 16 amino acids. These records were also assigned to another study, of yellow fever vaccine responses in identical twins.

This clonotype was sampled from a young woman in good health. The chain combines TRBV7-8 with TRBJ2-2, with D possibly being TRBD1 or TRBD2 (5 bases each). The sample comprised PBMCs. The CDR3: CASSFLSGGGTGELFF. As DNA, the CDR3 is TGTGCCAGCAGCTTTTTAAGCGGTGGGGGCACCGGGGAGCTGTTTTTT.